This T cell receptor (beta chain) was observed in a study of early T cells in non-severe SARS-CoV-2 infection. Study at large: Chains from this unsorted whole-blood bulk RNA could not be paired.

Researchers attached unique molecular identifiers to individual cDNA molecules. Each CDR3 protein is one row after TCRdb ran MiXCR on the 5' RACE reads. The sample shows about 55,000 distinct CDR3 sequences, roughly an eighth of them seen only once. General study results and limits: There was a bias toward anti-spike CD8 responses in VDJdb matching, which missed private and CD4 specificities.

Notes on this clonotype: Its antigen is currently unknown.

Sequences were obtained from whole blood. The source of this sequence is an adult who was a healthcare worker with PCR-confirmed SARS-CoV-2 infection or an uninfected control (not recorded which).

The CDR3 sequence is CAWSRPGGPRGNQPQHF. The CDR3 DNA sequence: TGTGCCTGGAGCCGCCCAGGAGGGCCCCGAGGCAATCAGCCCCAGCATTTT. V gene TRBV30 combines with J gene TRBJ1-5, with unresolved D. The CDR3 totals 17 residues. The V end was cut by 3 bases, the J end by 2 bases, with 20 bases between. Germline CDR1 reads GTSNPN; CDR2 reads SVGIG (reference sequence).